This passage covers 26 T cell receptor beta chains from one sample sequenced in a study of shared clonotypes between healthy human individuals. Clones were sequenced by immunoSEQ multiplex PCR, and TCRdb holds only the in-frame ones, with some missing. This table holds about 990,000 clones, approximately 78% found once. The sample taken for sequencing was memory CD4+ T cells from PBMCs. Subset denoted: CD45RA-negative fraction. These receptors were obtained from a man aged 18 to 29 in good health. Some clones in this sample may be carry-over from other donors' samples.

There are many counts of this clone. Within the sample, other DNA sequences also encode this same CDR3. The gene calls are TRBV14 and TRBJ2-3, with 12 bases lining up with TRBD1. Trimming at V came to 6 bases and at J to 6 bases, leaving 13 bases not matched to a gene. The CDR3 consists of 17 residues. Germline V gene sequence: CDR1 SGHDN, CDR2 FVKESK. CDR3 sequence: CASSLNSGTGGRDTQYF. CDR3 nucleotide sequence: TGTGCCAGCAGTCTTAATTCCGGGACAGGGGGCCGGGATACGCAGTATTTT. The full variable domain, rest sourced from reference TRBV14 and TRBJ2-3, is EAGVTQFPSHSVIEKGQTVTLRCDPISGHDNLYWYRRVMGKEIKFLLHFVKESKQDESGMPNNRFLAERTGGTYSTLKVQPAELEDSGVYFCASSLNSGTGGRDTQYFGPGTRLTVL.

This clone came up once. V gene TRBV25-1 combines with J gene TRBJ1-2; D unclear. From germline, CDR1 is MGHDK and CDR2 SYGVNS. This CDR3 region has 11 residues. V was trimmed by 3 bases and J by 2 bases, leaving 1 base between them. CDR3 DNA sequence: TGTGCCAGCAGTGAGAACTATGGCTACACCTTC. This gives the protein CASSENYGYTF.

This chain uses TRBV7-3 with TRBJ1-2; TRBD1 matches 7 bases. Per the germline V gene, CDR1 is SGHTA and CDR2 is FQGTGA. The CDR3 has 15 amino acids. J lost 4 bases, V lost 0 bases, and 5 bases had no gene match. The CDR3 here is CASSLTWDSLYGYTF. The CDR3 DNA sequence: TGTGCCAGCAGCTTAACGTGGGACAGCCTCTATGGCTACACCTTC.

The chain employs TRBV7-2 and TRBJ2-1, with 10 bases aligning to TRBD2. CDR1 and CDR2 from the germline V gene are SGHTA and FQGNSA. Unmatched junction bases numbered 6, after V lost 4 bases and J lost 6 bases. CDR3 length equals 15 residues. The CDR3 DNA sequence: TGTGCCAGCAGCTCCGGGACTAGCGCCCTCAATGAGCAGTTCTTC. Amino acid sequence: CASSSGTSALNEQFF.

This rearrangement joins TRBV5-1 to TRBJ2-1, with D tentatively TRBD2 (6 bases). Germline CDR1 and CDR2: SGHRS and YFSETQ. Trimming left V 3 bases short and J 4 bases short, with 11 bases between. The CDR3 has 14 residues. The CDR3 sequence: CASSWAGTYNEQFF. CDR3 in DNA: TGCGCCAGCAGCTGGGCCGGGACTTACAATGAGCAGTTCTTC.

J is TRBJ1-2 and V is TRBV27; perhaps TRBD1 as D (6 bases). Germline assignment: CDR1 MNHEY and CDR2 SMNVEV (reference sequence). Trimming took 7 bases from V and 2 from J, leaving 23 bases between them. The CDR3 consists of 17 residues. CDR3 nucleotides: TGTGCCAGCACCTCTCAAGGGGGGGGGCCGTTCAACTATGGCTACACCTTC. This sequence encodes CASTSQGGGPFNYGYTF.

V gene TRBV27 combines with J gene TRBJ2-7, with 8 bases identical to TRBD1. Germline assignment: CDR1 MNHEY and CDR2 SMNVEV (reference sequence). V gave up 4 bases and J gave up 4 bases; unmatched junction bases: 0. The CDR3 sequence is 12 residues long. The CDR3 DNA follows: TGTGCCAGCAGTTACAGGGGGTACGAGCAGTACTTC. This sequence encodes CASSYRGYEQYF.

The gene calls are TRBV19 and TRBJ1-1; D perhaps matches TRBD1 (6 bases). The CDR3 length is 15 residues. Germline-derived CDR1 and CDR2 are LNHDA and SQIVND (reference sequence). The V gene lost 3 bases and the J gene lost 1 base, with 12 bases spanning the gap. The CDR3 loop is CASSIYRGANTEAFF. The CDR3 DNA reads as TGTGCCAGTAGTATTTACCGGGGGGCGAACACTGAAGCTTTCTTT. Variable domain in full (rest from reference TRBV19 and TRBJ1-1): DGGITQSPKYLFRKEGQNVTLSCEQNLNHDAMYWYRQDPGQGLRLIYYSQIVNDFQKGDIAEGYSVSREKKESFPLTVTSAQKNPTAFYLCASSIYRGANTEAFFGQGTRLTVV.

This clone came up a few times. J is TRBJ2-1 and V is TRBV19; D is uncertain. There are 12 residues in the CDR3. The germline CDR1 and CDR2 sequences are LNHDA and SQIVND (reference sequence). V gave up 5 bases and J gave up 8 bases, with 10 bases separating them. The CDR3 reads CASSPLSDEQFF. The CDR3 bases are TGTGCCAGTAGTCCTCTCTCGGATGAGCAGTTCTTC.

The rearrangement joins TRBV7-6 to TRBJ2-7; D is unclear. CDR1 and CDR2 (germline): SGHVS, FNYEAQ. Trimming removed 1 base from V and 2 bases from J, with 12 bases in between. The CDR3 is made up of 15 amino acids. CDR3 coding DNA: TGTGCCAGCAGCTTAGTTGGCGGATCCACCTACGAGCAGTACTTC. Translation: CASSLVGGSTYEQYF.

This chain uses TRBV30 with TRBJ2-1, with 8 positions matching TRBD2. J was trimmed by 8 bases and V by 3 bases; bases with no gene match: 12. The germline V gene has CDR1 GTSNPN and CDR2 SVGIG (reference sequence). CDR3 length equals 15 residues. The CDR3 DNA follows: TGTGCCTGGAGCTACCGGACTAGCAGTAAGGATGAGCAGTTCTTC. Protein: CAWSYRTSSKDEQFF.

The genes are TRBV30 and TRBJ1-6; TRBD1 matches at 7 bases. The CDR3 is 14 residues long. Germline-derived CDR1 and CDR2 are GTSNPN and SVGIG (reference sequence). J was trimmed by 8 bases and V by 3 bases; bases with no gene match: 7. Here the CDR3 DNA reads TGTGCCTGGAGGGGACAGTCGTCTTATTCACCCCTCCACTTT. Translating it yields CAWRGQSSYSPLHF.

The J gene is TRBJ1-2, the V gene TRBV7-2; possibly TRBD1 for D (5 bases). The CDR3 consists of 14 residues. Germline lookup yields CDR1 SGHTA and CDR2 FQGNSA. V was cut by 3 bases and J by 8 bases, with 16 bases left in between. CDR3 amino acids: CASSFDGTPLGYTF. CDR3 nucleotides: TGTGCCAGCAGCTTTGACGGGACTCCCCTCGGCTACACCTTC.

This clone was observed a few times. This CDR3 is also generated by other DNA sequences in the sample. This chain links TRBV11-1 with TRBJ1-1; D might be TRBD1 (5 bases). Germline V gene lookup returns CDR1 SGHAT and CDR2 FQDESV (reference sequence). V was shortened by 2 bases and J by 1 base, with 8 bases between the two germline ends. The length of the CDR3 is 14 residues. The CDR3 loop is CASSLRGENTEAFF. The DNA for the CDR3 is TGTGCCAGCAGCTTACGAGGGGAGAACACTGAAGCTTTCTTT. Full variable domain (outside the CDR3, taken from reference TRBV11-1 and TRBJ1-1): EAEVAQSPRYKITEKSQAVAFWCDPISGHATLYWYRQILGQGPELLVQFQDESVVDDSQLPKDRFSAERLKGVDSTLKIQPAELGDSAMYLCASSLRGENTEAFFGQGTRLTVV.

The chain uses TRBV9 and TRBJ2-1; no clear D. CDR1 SGDLS and CDR2 YYNGEE come from the germline V gene. This CDR3 has 16 amino acids. Trimming shortened V by 4 bases and J by 5 bases, and 19 bases separated the two germline ends. CDR3 nucleotide sequence: TGTGCCAGCAGCCCCTCGGACGTGCAGGCACACAATGAGCAGTTCTTC. It is translated as CASSPSDVQAHNEQFF. Using reference TRBV9 and TRBJ2-1 for the parts outside the CDR3, the full variable domain is DSGVTQTPKHLITATGQRVTLRCSPRSGDLSVYWYQQSLDQGLQFLIQYYNGEERAKGNILERFSAQQFPDLHSELNLSSLELGDSALYFCASSPSDVQAHNEQFFGPGTRLTVL.

The chain recombines TRBV7-8 with TRBJ1-2; possibly TRBD1 for D (5 bases). This CDR3 has 15 residues. Deletions cut 5 bases from V and 1 base from J, with 14 bases between. Germline-derived CDR1 and CDR2 are SGHVS and FQNEAQ. The CDR3 protein is CASSPGADFNYGYTF. DNA for the CDR3: TGTGCCAGCAGCCCCGGGGCGGACTTTAACTATGGCTACACCTTC.

CDR3 sequence: CAISRDLNYGYTF. The CDR3 region has the DNA TGTGCCATCAGTAGGGACCTTAACTATGGCTACACCTTC. This chain connects TRBV10-3 to TRBJ1-2; the D gene is possibly TRBD1 (5 bases). The V gene's germline CDR1 is ENHRY and CDR2 SYGVKD. This CDR3 comprises 13 residues. V shed 5 bases and J shed 1 base, with 8 bases lying between them.

This chain joins TRBV7-3 and TRBJ2-3, with 10 bases that match TRBD2. The CDR3 is 16 residues long. Germline CDR1 reads SGHTA; CDR2 reads FQGTGA. After removal of 2 bases from V and 3 bases from J, the junction contained 5 bases not matched to a gene. Here the CDR3 reads CASSLSLAGATDTQYF. DNA of the CDR3: TGTGCCAGCAGCTTATCGCTAGCGGGAGCTACAGATACGCAGTATTTT.

CDR3 amino acids: CASLTGGSTGELFF. The CDR3 DNA is TGTGCCAGCCTGACGGGGGGGTCCACCGGGGAGCTGTTTTTT. The chain carries TRBV28 and TRBJ2-2; 8 bases agree with TRBD2. V shed 8 bases and J 4 bases; nucleotides not matched to a gene: 6. This CDR3 comprises 14 residues. CDR1 and CDR2 from the germline V gene are MDHEN and SYDVKM.

This clone was counted many times. The chain recombines TRBV7-8 with TRBJ1-3, with D unclear. Per germline, CDR1 SGHVS and CDR2 FQNEAQ. The CDR3 totals 15 residues. Between the trimmed V and J ends, which lost 5 bases and 0 bases, there was a span of 11 bases. CDR3 sequence reads: CASSLKAFSGNTIYF. CDR3 DNA: TGTGCCAGCAGCCTCAAGGCCTTCTCTGGAAACACCATATATTTT.

V and J are TRBV18 and TRBJ2-7; a possible D gene is TRBD1 (6 bases). Per germline, CDR1 KGHSH and CDR2 LQKENI. Deletions cut 3 bases from V and 5 bases from J, with 14 bases between. The CDR3 has 14 residues. The CDR3 sequence is CASSPSTGYHEQYF. Written as DNA, the CDR3 is TGTGCCAGCTCACCTTCCACAGGGTACCACGAGCAGTACTTC.

There are a few counts of this clone. This rearrangement joins TRBV7-2 to TRBJ2-1; 11 bases line up with TRBD1. The germline CDR1 and CDR2 sequences are SGHTA and FQGNSA. The CDR3 runs to 17 residues. J gave up 0 bases and V 6 bases, and 7 bases lay outside the gene matches. CDR3 amino acids: CASSPDRGLSSYNEQFF. In DNA form, the CDR3 reads TGTGCCAGCAGTCCGGACAGGGGGCTCAGCTCCTACAATGAGCAGTTCTTC.

The V and J genes are TRBV7-2 and TRBJ2-3; unclear D gene. Germline V gives CDR1 SGHTA, CDR2 FQGNSA. The length of the CDR3 is 15 residues. The V end lost 4 bases, the J end lost 0 bases, and 11 bases lay between the germline ends. The CDR3 coding sequence is TGTGCCAGCAGCTCGTGGACCTCCAGCACAGATACGCAGTATTTT. As protein: CASSSWTSSTDTQYF. Variable domain in full (rest from reference TRBV7-2 and TRBJ2-3): GAGVSQSPSNKVTEKGKDVELRCDPISGHTALYWYRQSLGQGLEFLIYFQGNSAPDKSGLPSDRFSAERTGGSVSTLTIQRTQQEDSAVYLCASSSWTSSTDTQYFGPGTRLTVL.

The chain joins TRBV4-2 to TRBJ1-5; D is possibly TRBD1 (6 bases). Per the germline V gene, CDR1 is LGHNA and CDR2 is YNFKEQ. The germline V and J ends were trimmed by 4 bases and 0 bases, with 10 bases remaining between them. CDR3 length: 15 amino acids. This CDR3 reads CASSLHRDSNQPQHF. The CDR3 coding sequence is TGTGCCAGCAGCCTTCACAGGGATAGCAATCAGCCCCAGCATTTT.

The chain recombines TRBV28 with TRBJ2-4; D ambiguous. This CDR3 is built from 13 residues. The V end was cut by 5 bases, the J end by 0 bases, with 5 bases between. Germline CDR1 and CDR2: MDHEN and SYDVKM. In nucleotides, the CDR3 is TGTGCCAGCAGTCCGCAAGCCAAAAACATTCAGTACTTC. Translated: CASSPQAKNIQYF.

The V call is TRBV6-6, the J call TRBJ1-2; perhaps TRBD1 as D (5 bases). Germline V gene data show CDR1 as MNHNY and CDR2 as SVGAGI (reference sequence). The CDR3 runs to 14 residues. Trimming pared 4 bases from V and 6 bases from J, leaving 15 bases between. The CDR3 here is CASSSSGGGDGYTF. CDR3 DNA sequence: TGTGCCAGCAGTTCTTCAGGCGGAGGGGATGGCTACACCTTC.